This T cell receptor beta chain was sequenced during a study of vaccination effects on CD4 cells after COVID-19. Study-level results: Missing from the study were early post-infection timepoints, and its convalescent patients were few. Substantial clonal contraction characterized both infection- and vaccine-induced clones late after vaccination.

Using viral peptide pools, the ViraFEST assay grew out antigen-specific CD4+ T cells prior to sequencing. Subsequent to 10 days of culture, CD4+ T cells were isolated. The study found no prior SARS-CoV-2 infection in the vaccine recipients, who tested negative for nucleocapsid antibodies. Wells of around 2.2 million PBMC each were grown with roughly 10 IU/ml IL-2 and about 9.7 ug/ml peptides. With V trimmed by 0 bases and J by 3 bases, 8 bases remained unmatched. Germline V gene lookup returns CDR1 MGHRA and CDR2 YSYEKL. This CDR3 is built from 17 residues. On this clone itself: Its target is unknown.

Assay: immunoSEQ multiplex PCR; the TCRdb copy retains only in-frame clones and omits some. The sample has tens of thousands of clones, 70% to 85% seen once. The sequencing here drew on CD4+ T cells from PBMCs cultured with HCoV-NL63 spike peptides, taken before COVID-19 vaccination. The clonotype comes from a human donor who received a COVID-19 vaccine. This chain links TRBV4-1 with TRBJ2-5, with TRBD2 matching over 9 bases. The CDR3 spells CASSQDSAGGLKETQYF. The CDR3 DNA reads TGCGCCAGCAGCCAAGACTCCGCGGGGGGGCTAAAAGAGACCCAGTACTTC.